These 5 T cell receptor beta chains originate from one sample sequenced in a study of PD-1 blockade in classical Hodgkin lymphoma. Patients all relapsed after autologous stem cell transplantation, and there was variation in brentuximab vedotin exposure. Sequencing was performed with immunoSEQ multiplex PCR; in TCRdb, only in-frame clones are kept and a portion is missing. The table has about 86,000 clones, under 90% seen once. The material sequenced was peripheral blood mononuclear cells (PBMCs), taken at baseline. The origin of the receptors is a human donor with classical Hodgkin lymphoma.

The CDR3 protein is CASSLEFETQYF. The CDR3 bases are TGTGCCAGCAGCTTAGAGTTCGAGACCCAGTACTTC. The chain has TRBV7-9 and TRBJ2-5; no firm D call. From germline, CDR1 is SEHNR and CDR2 FQNEAQ (reference sequence). The CDR3 is 12 residues long. The germline V and J ends were trimmed by 1 base and 5 bases, with 5 bases remaining between them. The variable domain in full, with the rest retrieved from reference TRBV7-9 and TRBJ2-5, is DTGVSQNPRHKITKRGQNVTFRCDPISEHNRLYWYRQTLGQGPEFLTYFQNEAQLEKSRLLSDRFSAERPKGSFSTLEIQRTEQGDSAMYLCASSLEFETQYFGPGTRLLVL.

CDR3 residues: CASSLDGRNTIYF. The CDR3 DNA sequence: TGTGCCAGCAGCTTAGATGGGAGAAACACCATATATTTT. V is TRBV11-3 and J is TRBJ1-3; D is ambiguous. Germline V CDR1 and CDR2: SGHNT, YENEEA. The germline V and J ends were trimmed by 0 bases and 5 bases, with 5 bases remaining between them. The CDR3 has 13 amino acids. The variable domain in full, completed from reference TRBV11-3 and TRBJ1-3, reads EAGVVQSPRYKIIEKKQPVAFWCNPISGHNTLYWYLQNLGQGPELLIRYENEEAVDDSQLPKDRFSAERLKGVDSTLKIQPAELGDSAVYLCASSLDGRNTIYFGEGSWLTVV.

This clone has a single count. This chain connects TRBV5-1 to TRBJ2-3; 10 positions agree with TRBD2. The CDR3 loop spans 16 amino acids. Germline CDR1 and CDR2: SGHRS and YFSETQ. The V gene end was trimmed by 2 bases and the J gene end by 2 bases; junction bases not matched to a gene: 5. The CDR3 spells CASSLASGGYTDTQYF. CDR3 DNA: TGCGCCAGCAGCTTAGCTAGCGGGGGATACACAGATACGCAGTATTTT. Together with reference TRBV5-1 and TRBJ2-3, the CDR3 gives the full variable domain: KAGVTQTPRYLIKTRGQQVTLSCSPISGHRSVSWYQQTPGQGLQFLFEYFSETQRNKGNFPGRFSGRQFSNSRSEMNVSTLELGDSALYLCASSLASGGYTDTQYFGPGTRLTVL.

The chain combines TRBV5-1 with TRBJ1-4; D perhaps matches TRBD1 (5 bases). V was trimmed by 4 bases and J by 6 bases, leaving 13 bases between them. This CDR3 is built from 14 residues. Germline V gene sequence: CDR1 SGHRS, CDR2 YFSETQ. The CDR3 region is CASSMDRGDEKLFF. CDR3 DNA: TGCGCCAGCAGCATGGACCGAGGGGATGAAAAACTGTTTTTT.

Regarding this clone: At one end the junction does not follow the germline gene, possibly because of a read error. J is TRBJ1-5 and V is TRBV7-9; D unresolved. The CDR3 has 14 amino acids. The germline V gene has CDR1 SEHNR and CDR2 FQNEAQ (reference sequence). The CDR3 reads CASSLAYSNQPQHF. CDR3 sequence (DNA): TGTGCCAGCAGCCTAGCTTATAGCAATCAGCCCCAGCATTTT.